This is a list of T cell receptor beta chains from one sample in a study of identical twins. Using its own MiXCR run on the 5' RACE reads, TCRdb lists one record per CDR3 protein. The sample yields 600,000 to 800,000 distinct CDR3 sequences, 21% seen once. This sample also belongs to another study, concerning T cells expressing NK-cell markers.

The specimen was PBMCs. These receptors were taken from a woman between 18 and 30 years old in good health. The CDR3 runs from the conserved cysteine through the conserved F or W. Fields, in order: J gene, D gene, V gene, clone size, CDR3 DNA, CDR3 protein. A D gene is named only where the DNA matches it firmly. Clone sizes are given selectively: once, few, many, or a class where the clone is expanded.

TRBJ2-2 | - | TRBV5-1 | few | TGCGCCAGCAGTATGACAGTCAACACCGGGGAGCTGTTTTTT | CASSMTVNTGELFF
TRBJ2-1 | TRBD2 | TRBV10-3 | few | TGTGCCATCAGTGAGTCCAGGACTAGTGTGAGTGAGCAGTTCTTC | CAISESRTSVSEQFF
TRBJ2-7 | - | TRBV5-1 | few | TGCGCCAGCAGCTTGTGGCCGTCGCAGGAACCATACTACGAGCAGTACTTC | CASSLWPSQEPYYEQYF
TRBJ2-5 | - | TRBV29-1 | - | TGCAGCGTGAGACAGGTAGAGACCCAGTACTTC | CSVRQVETQYF
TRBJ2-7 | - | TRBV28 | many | TGTGCCAGCAGTTTTTACAGGGGAGGCGAGCAGTACTTC | CASSFYRGGEQYF
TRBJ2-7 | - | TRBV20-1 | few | TGCAGTGCTACCCCGGGGTCCTACGAGCAGTACTTC | CSATPGSYEQYF
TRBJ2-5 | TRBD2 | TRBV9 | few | TGTGCCAGCAGCGTATTGGGGGGGGATGGAGAGACCCAGTACTTC | CASSVLGGDGETQYF
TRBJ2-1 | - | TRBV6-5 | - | TGTGCCAGCAGTTACGTCGGAAAGCAGTTCTTC | CASSYVGKQFF
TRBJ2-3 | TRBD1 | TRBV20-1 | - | TGCAGTGCTGGTCGACAGGGGACAGATACGCAGTATTTT | CSAGRQGTDTQYF
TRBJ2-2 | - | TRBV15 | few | TGTGCCACCAGCAGAGCTCAGGGATCGAACACCGGGGAGCTGTTTTTT | CATSRAQGSNTGELFF
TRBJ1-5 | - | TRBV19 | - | TGTGCCAGTAGTAGCTCGGCCTTACCCAATCAGCCCCAGCATTTT | CASSSSALPNQPQHF
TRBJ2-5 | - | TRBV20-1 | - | TGCAGTGCTAGGGGCCTTAGGGGGGCAGGGACCCAGTACTTC | CSARGLRGAGTQYF
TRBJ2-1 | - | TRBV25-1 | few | TGTGCCAGCAATTCCCCAGGTAACGACAATGAGCAGTTCTTC | CASNSPGNDNEQFF
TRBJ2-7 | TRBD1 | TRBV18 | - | TGTGCCAGCTCACCAGGGTTTATACAGGGGGCCGGTGGCGAGCAGTACTTC | CASSPGFIQGAGGEQYF
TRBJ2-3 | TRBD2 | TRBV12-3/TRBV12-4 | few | TGTGCCAGCAGGATTAGCGGGGGGGCCACAGATACGCAGTATTTT | CASRISGGATDTQYF
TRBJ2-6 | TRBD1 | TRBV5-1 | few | TGCGCCAGCAGCTGGGGAATCGGACAGGTCACCAACGTCCTGACTTTC | CASSWGIGQVTNVLTF
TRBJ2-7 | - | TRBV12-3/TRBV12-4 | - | TGTGCCAGCAGTTTCTGGTCCTACGAGCAGTACTTC | CASSFWSYEQYF
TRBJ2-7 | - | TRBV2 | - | TGTGCCAGCACTCCCCCGTCCGAGCAGTACTTC | CASTPPSEQYF
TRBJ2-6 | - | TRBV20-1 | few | TGCAGTGCTAGAGGGGCCACCAACGTCCTGACTTTC | CSARGATNVLTF
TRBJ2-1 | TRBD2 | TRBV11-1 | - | TGTGCCAGCAGCTCCCCAAACGGGGGGGACCCAAAACTGGGTTGGGGCGATGAGCAGTTCTTC | CASSSPNGGDPKLGWGDEQFF
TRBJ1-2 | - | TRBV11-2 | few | TGTGCCAGCAGCTTGTGGAACCGACCGGGACGCCGAGTCTATGGCTACACCTTC | CASSLWNRPGRRVYGYTF
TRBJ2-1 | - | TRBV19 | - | TGTGCCAGTAGCGGGAGCACTGAGCAGTTCTTC | CASSGSTEQFF
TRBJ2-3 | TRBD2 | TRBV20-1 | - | TGCAGTGCTTTTGCGGGGGGGTCTAGCACAGATACGCAGTATTTT | CSAFAGGSSTDTQYF
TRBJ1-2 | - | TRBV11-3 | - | TGTGCCAGCGGGCCGAGGCAGCACTATGGCTACACCTTC | CASGPRQHYGYTF
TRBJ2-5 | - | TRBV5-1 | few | TGCGCCAGCAGCTTCCGGGGACCGGGGACCCAGTACTTC | CASSFRGPGTQYF
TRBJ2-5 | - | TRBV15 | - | TGTGCCACCAGCAGAAGGCAGATTCAAGAGACCCAGTACTTC | CATSRRQIQETQYF
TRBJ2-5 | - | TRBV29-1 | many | TGCAGCGTTGAAGAGACCCAGTACTTC | CSVEETQYF
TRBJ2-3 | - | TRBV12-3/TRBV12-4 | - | TGTGCCAGCAGTCGCTTGGGGGGAGACACAGATACGCAGTATTTT | CASSRLGGDTDTQYF
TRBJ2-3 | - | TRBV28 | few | TGTGCCAGCAGTTTATTAGGCCCCGGGGTCCATACGCAGTATTTT | CASSLLGPGVHTQYF
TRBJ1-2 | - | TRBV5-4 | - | TGTGCCAGCAGCTTGCGGCAGGGGAGCGGTTATGGCTACACCTTC | CASSLRQGSGYGYTF
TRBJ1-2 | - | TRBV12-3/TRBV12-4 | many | TGTGCCAGCAGTTTAGCGGCCGGGTGGGGCTACACCTTC | CASSLAAGWGYTF
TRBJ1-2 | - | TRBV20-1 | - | TGCAGTTTAGGAGGGGCGCTGGGCTATGGCTACACCTTC | CSLGGALGYGYTF
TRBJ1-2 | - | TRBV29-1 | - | TGCAGCGTAAGGGCCTTAAGTGACTACACCTTC | CSVRALSDYTF